The TCR beta chain under discussion was sequenced for a study of blood T cell repertoires in COVID-19. The wider study: Material from acute and convalescent COVID-19 was sourced from the United States, Italy and Spain. Nucleic acid was either cDNA or gDNA, and it came from T cells, B-cell-depleted T cells, or PBMCs.

In the authors' workflow: Reference gene primer amplification gave estimated nucleated cell counts. The data were produced by immunoSEQ multiplex PCR, yet TCRdb's version contains in-frame clones alone and is incomplete. The V and J calls and the clone size are those of that table, but D and trimming were determined from the DNA. This table holds about 130,000 clones, roughly two thirds found once. The germline V gene has CDR1 KGHSH and CDR2 LQKENI. CDR3 length: 13 residues. Deletions cut 5 bases from V and 1 base from J, with 9 bases between. The specimen was peripheral blood. The receptor was isolated from a woman aged 70-85 years with acute or convalescent COVID-19. This rearrangement joins TRBV18 to TRBJ2-7; D is undetermined. The CDR3 loop reads CASSVGGSYEQYF. As DNA, the CDR3 is TGTGCCAGCTCAGTAGGCGGATCCTACGAGCAGTACTTC.